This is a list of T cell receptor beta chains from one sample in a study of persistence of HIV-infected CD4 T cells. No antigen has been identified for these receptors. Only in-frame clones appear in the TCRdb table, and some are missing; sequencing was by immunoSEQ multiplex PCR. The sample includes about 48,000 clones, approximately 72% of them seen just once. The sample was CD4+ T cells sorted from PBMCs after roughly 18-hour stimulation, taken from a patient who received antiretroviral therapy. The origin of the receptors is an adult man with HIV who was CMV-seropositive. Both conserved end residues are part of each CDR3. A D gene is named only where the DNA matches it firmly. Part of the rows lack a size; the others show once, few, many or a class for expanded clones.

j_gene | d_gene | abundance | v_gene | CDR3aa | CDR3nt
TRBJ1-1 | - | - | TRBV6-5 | CASRPGTMNTEAFF | TGTGCCAGCAGACCCGGGACAATGAACACTGAAGCTTTCTTT
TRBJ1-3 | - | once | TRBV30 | CAWSEGQGNTIYF | TGTGCCTGGAGTGAAGGGCAGGGAAACACCATATATTTT
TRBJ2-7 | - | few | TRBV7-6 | CASSLGGHPYEQYF | TGTGCCAGCAGCTTAGGCGGACACCCCTACGAGCAGTACTTC
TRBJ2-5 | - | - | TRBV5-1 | CASSLRDGQETQYF | TGCGCCAGCAGCCTACGGGACGGACAAGAGACCCAGTACTTC
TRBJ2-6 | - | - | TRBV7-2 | CASSLAGGANVLTF | TGTGCCAGCAGCTTAGCGGGAGGGGCCAACGTCCTGACTTTC
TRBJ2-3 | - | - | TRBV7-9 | CASSLGGYLTDTQYF | TGTGCCAGCAGCTTAGGAGGGTACCTCACAGATACGCAGTATTTT
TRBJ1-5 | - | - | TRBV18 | CASSPPGNRGNQPQHF | TGTGCCAGCTCACCTCCTGGGAATCGGGGCAATCAGCCCCAGCATTTT
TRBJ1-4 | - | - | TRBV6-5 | CASRPIGLPEKLFF | TGTGCCAGCAGACCTATCGGGTTGCCTGAAAAACTGTTTTTT
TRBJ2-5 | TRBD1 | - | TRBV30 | CAWSIDRGKTQYF | TGTGCCTGGAGTATTGACAGGGGAAAGACCCAGTACTTC
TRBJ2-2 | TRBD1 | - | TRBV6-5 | CASSYGDRNTGELFF | TGTGCCAGCAGTTACGGGGACAGGAACACCGGGGAGCTGTTTTTT
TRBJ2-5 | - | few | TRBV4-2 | CASSQELTRGETQYF | TGTGCCAGCAGCCAAGAACTTACCAGGGGAGAGACCCAGTACTTC
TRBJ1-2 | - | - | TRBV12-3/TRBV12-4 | CASSFGGFSGYTF | TGTGCCAGCAGTTTTGGGGGTTTTTCTGGCTACACCTTC
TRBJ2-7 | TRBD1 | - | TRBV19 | CASSYDGDSKNEQYF | TGTGCCAGTAGCTATGACGGGGACAGTAAAAACGAGCAGTACTTC
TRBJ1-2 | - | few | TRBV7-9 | CASSLDENYGYTF | TGTGCCAGCAGCTTAGATGAGAACTATGGCTACACCTTC
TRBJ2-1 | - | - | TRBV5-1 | CASSLEQGHGNEQFF | TGCGCCAGCAGCTTGGAGCAGGGTCATGGCAATGAGCAGTTCTTC
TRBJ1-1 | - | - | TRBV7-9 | CASSLGPSGAGLEAFF | TGTGCCAGCAGCTTAGGCCCCTCAGGGGCCGGACTCGAAGCTTTCTTT
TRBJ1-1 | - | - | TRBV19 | CASSISHGAEAFF | TGTGCCAGTAGTATAAGTCACGGGGCAGAAGCTTTCTTT
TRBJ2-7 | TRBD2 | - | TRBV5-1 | CASSLTSGNFEQYF | TGCGCCAGCAGCCTGACTAGCGGGAATTTCGAGCAGTACTTC
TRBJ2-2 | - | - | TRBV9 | CASSVEVGPGELFF | TGTGCCAGCAGCGTAGAAGTGGGGCCCGGGGAGCTGTTTTTT
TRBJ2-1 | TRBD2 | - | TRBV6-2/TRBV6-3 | CASSYSASGGVRNEQFF | TGTGCCAGCAGTTACTCGGCTAGCGGGGGGGTTAGGAATGAGCAGTTCTTC
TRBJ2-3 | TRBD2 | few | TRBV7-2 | CASMREVTDTQYF | TGTGCCAGCATGCGGGAGGTAACAGATACGCAGTATTTT
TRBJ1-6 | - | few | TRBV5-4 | CASSLARDGYNSPLHF | TGTGCCAGCAGCTTGGCGCGGGACGGCTATAATTCACCCCTCCACTTT
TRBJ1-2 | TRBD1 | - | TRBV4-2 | CASSQAIPGQINYGYTF | TGTGCCAGCAGCCAAGCCATCCCGGGACAGATAAACTATGGCTACACCTTC
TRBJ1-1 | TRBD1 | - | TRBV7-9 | CASSAGGGKAFF | TGTGCCAGCAGCGCAGGAGGGGGCAAGGCTTTCTTT
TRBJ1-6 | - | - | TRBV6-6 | CASSRVTGDSPLHF | TGTGCCAGCAGTAGGGTAACAGGAGATTCACCCCTCCACTTT
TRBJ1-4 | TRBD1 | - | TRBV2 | CASRARQGGDEKLFF | TGTGCCAGCAGGGCACGACAGGGCGGAGACGAAAAACTGTTTTTT
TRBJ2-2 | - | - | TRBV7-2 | CASSSRMTGPMGTGELFF | TGTGCCAGCAGCTCCAGAATGACAGGCCCTATGGGGACCGGGGAGCTGTTTTTT
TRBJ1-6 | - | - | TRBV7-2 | CASSLAGGSYNSPLHF | TGTGCCAGCAGCTTAGCGGGCGGCTCCTATAATTCACCCCTCCACTTT
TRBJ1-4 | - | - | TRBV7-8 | CASSLAARGEKLFF | TGTGCCAGCAGCTTAGCGGCCCGAGGGGAAAAACTGTTTTTT
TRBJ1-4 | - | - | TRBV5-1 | CASSLGSGPRNEKLFF | TGCGCCAGCAGCTTGGGGTCGGGACCAAGGAATGAAAAACTGTTTTTT
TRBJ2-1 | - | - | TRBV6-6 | CASSPRGPNEQFF | TGTGCCAGCAGTCCCCGGGGCCCCAATGAGCAGTTCTTC
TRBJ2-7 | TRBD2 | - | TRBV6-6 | CASSTGTSGSTYEQYF | TGTGCCAGCAGTACTGGGACTAGCGGGAGTACCTACGAGCAGTACTTC
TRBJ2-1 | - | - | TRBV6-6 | CASSSYEGTNEQFF | TGTGCCAGCAGTTCTTACGAGGGAACAAATGAGCAGTTCTTC
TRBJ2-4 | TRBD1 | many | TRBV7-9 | CASSLEGQGKEGGIQYF | TGTGCCAGCAGCTTAGAGGGACAGGGCAAAGAAGGCGGCATTCAGTACTTC
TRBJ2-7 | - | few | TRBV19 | CASSIGRTALGEQYF | TGTGCCAGTAGTATAGGGCGGACAGCCTTAGGAGAGCAGTACTTC
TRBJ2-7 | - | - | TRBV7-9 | CASSFGVYEQYF | TGTGCCAGCAGCTTTGGGGTCTACGAGCAGTACTTC
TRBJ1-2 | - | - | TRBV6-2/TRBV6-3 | CASSYTETGVYGYTF | TGTGCCAGCAGTTACACAGAAACAGGCGTCTATGGCTACACCTTC
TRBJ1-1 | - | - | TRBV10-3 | CAISESRNTEAFF | TGTGCCATCAGTGAGTCGAGGAACACTGAAGCTTTCTTT
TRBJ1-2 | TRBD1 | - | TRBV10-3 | CAISGGTVEYGYTF | TGTGCCATCAGCGGGGGGACAGTAGAATATGGCTACACCTTC
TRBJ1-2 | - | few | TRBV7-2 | CASSQDTGIYGYTF | TGTGCCAGCAGCCAAGACACGGGGATCTATGGCTACACCTTC
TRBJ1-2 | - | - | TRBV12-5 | CASGLRFRDTIPIYTF | TGTGCTAGTGGTTTACGATTTCGGGACACCATCCCCATCTACACCTTC
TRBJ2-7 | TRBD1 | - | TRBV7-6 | CASSLGTGGTTFF | TGTGCCAGCAGCCTAGGGACAGGGGGCACGACGTTCTTC